The 5 T cell receptor beta chains below come from one sample, sequenced in a study of CD8+CD57+ T cells in acquired aplastic anemia. The use of genomic DNA as template underpinned the TCR beta VDJ and CDR3 profiling. TCRdb reprocessed the reads via MiXCR and lists one record per CDR3 protein. The repertoire holds 150,000 or so distinct CDR3 sequences, with about 45% as singletons. CD8+CD57+ cell expansion had been shown by flow cytometry in patients chosen for sequencing. Sample: sorted CD4+, CD8+, or CD8+CD57+ T cells (not recorded which) from PBMCs. These receptor sequences come from a human donor with aplastic anemia.

Remarks on this clonotype: This may be a read error, as it is one base from a much larger clone. The chain has TRBV6-2 or TRBV6-3 and TRBJ1-1; the D gene is possibly TRBD1 (6 bases). V gave up 1 base and J gave up 2 bases, with 11 bases separating them. Germline CDR1 reads MNHEY; CDR2 reads SVGEGT. The CDR3 runs 15 residues. The CDR3 region is CASSYFGQSNTEAFF. Written as DNA, the CDR3 is TGTGCCAGCAGTTACTTTGGACAGAGCAACACTGAAGCTTTCTTT.

This clonotype was observed many times. The chain has TRBV7-8 and TRBJ1-1; D unresolved. In germline, CDR1 is SGHVS, CDR2 FQNEAQ. V shed 2 bases and J shed 3 bases, with 4 bases lying between them. The CDR3 consists of 12 residues. CDR3: CASSLFDTEAFF. The CDR3 coding sequence is TGTGCCAGCAGCTTATTTGACACTGAAGCTTTCTTT.

This sequence joins TRBV5-1 and TRBJ2-5, with D hard to call. Germline CDR1 is SGHRS and CDR2 is YFSETQ. Trimming took 2 bases from V and 3 from J, leaving 5 bases between them. The CDR3 runs to 12 residues. The CDR3 is CASSFYEETQYF. DNA for the CDR3: TGCGCCAGCAGCTTCTACGAAGAGACCCAGTACTTC.

This clonotype was observed at least ten times. V gene TRBV5-1 combines with J gene TRBJ1-2; 7 bases map to TRBD1. The CDR3 has 14 amino acids. Germline V gene lookup returns CDR1 SGHRS and CDR2 YFSETQ. Trimming at V came to 5 bases and at J to 6 bases, leaving 10 bases not matched to a gene. The CDR3 here is CASRQQGRGDGYTF. In nucleotides, the CDR3 is TGCGCCAGCAGACAACAGGGGCGCGGGGATGGCTACACCTTC.

V gene TRBV20-1 combines with J gene TRBJ1-6, with D perhaps matching TRBD1 (5 bases). The V gene lost 8 bases and the J gene lost 9 bases, with 11 bases spanning the gap. Germline V gives CDR1 DFQATT, CDR2 SNEGSKA (reference sequence). This CDR3 has 11 residues. This CDR3 is CSSAGCSPLHF. CDR3 bases: TGCAGTTCTGCAGGGTGTTCACCCCTCCACTTT.